This T cell receptor (beta chain) was captured by sequencing in a study of blood T cells in healthy people across ages. Study details: With template switching, about one barcoded beta molecule was captured per two T cells.

Points from the study as a whole: It was not possible, with unsorted PBMCs, to conclusively compare naive and antigen-experienced cells.

This clonotype has more than one count but fewer than ten. Its antigen remains unidentified. The use of a sample-barcoded 5' primer and a J-beta primer mix characterized a second PCR of about 7 to 12 cycles. TCRdb reprocessed the 5' RACE reads via MiXCR and lists one record per CDR3 protein. Among about 930,000 distinct CDR3 sequences listed, around 29% were seen once. These sequences were also reported in another study, on T cells of mothers and their children.

Sequenced sample: blood. The receptor was derived from a woman aged 40 to 55 in good health.

CDR3 DNA sequence: TGTGCCAGCTCATTACGACAGTTACCGGAGGGTGGCTACACCTTC. As protein: CASSLRQLPEGGYTF. The chain employs TRBV6-2 or TRBV6-3 and TRBJ1-2; tentative D call: TRBD1 (5 bases). The CDR3 is made up of 15 amino acids. The ends were cut back, 8 bases at V and 7 bases at J, with 23 bases in the middle. Germline V gene sequence: CDR1 MNHEY, CDR2 SVGEGT.